Following are 7 T cell receptor beta chains from one sample sequenced in a study of spatial heterogeneity in lung cancer. One entry per CDR3 protein, called by TCRdb with MiXCR from the 5' RACE reads. The profile shows about 25,000 distinct CDR3 sequences, 5.5% to 7% of them singletons. Time point: sample taken at primary tumor resection. Frozen PBMC, nontumor lung or tumor provided whole RNA, which was sequenced unsorted. The sample in question was PBMCs, obtained at surgery. The receptors here all came from a male donor with early-stage non-small cell lung cancer.

V and J are TRBV6-5 and TRBJ2-7; no definite D call. Germline V gene data show CDR1 as MNHEY and CDR2 as SVGAGI. CDR3 size: 15 residues. With 2 bases removed from V and 2 bases from J, the gap between germline ends came to 13 bases. CDR3 sequence (DNA): TGTGCCAGCAGTTACGGAGACGCCTCCCCCTACGAGCAGTACTTC. Protein sequence: CASSYGDASPYEQYF.

This chain connects TRBV3-1 to TRBJ1-1; D is ambiguous. Germline V gene sequence: CDR1 LGHDT, CDR2 YNNKEL (reference sequence). This CDR3 contains 13 residues. The V end was cut by 2 bases, the J end by 2 bases, with 6 bases between. The CDR3 region is CASSQRYNTEAFF. As DNA, the CDR3 is TGTGCCAGCAGCCAAAGGTATAACACTGAAGCTTTCTTT.

By frequency in the sample, this clonotype is medium-sized. The rearrangement links TRBV7-2 to TRBJ1-5, with D perhaps matching TRBD1 (5 bases). The CDR3 extends over 14 amino acids. Germline V CDR1 and CDR2: SGHTA, FQGNSA. The V gene lost 6 bases and the J gene lost 7 bases, with 16 bases spanning the gap. This CDR3 reads CASSFYRGEQPQHF. As DNA, the CDR3 is TGTGCCAGCAGTTTCTACCGGGGGGAGCAGCCCCAGCATTTT.

This clonotype was counted many times. The chain employs TRBV20-1 and TRBJ2-7, with 13 bases lining up with TRBD2. Trimming took 0 bases from V and 2 from J; bases not matched to a gene: 7. Germline V gene data show CDR1 as DFQATT and CDR2 as SNEGSKA (reference sequence). There are 17 residues in the CDR3. The CDR3 spells CSARDRTSGSIPYEQYF. CDR3 sequence (DNA): TGCAGTGCTAGAGATCGGACTAGCGGGAGTATCCCCTACGAGCAGTACTTC.

The table lists this clonotype with many counts. The V gene is TRBV4-1, the J gene TRBJ1-4; D not certain. The CDR3 length is 18 residues. Germline V gives CDR1 MGHRA, CDR2 YSYEKL. The ends were cut back, 3 bases at V and 0 bases at J, with 17 bases in the middle. CDR3 DNA: TGCGCCAGCAGCCACCTCAACATGGGATGGGCAACTAATGAAAAACTGTTTTTT. It codes for CASSHLNMGWATNEKLFF.

This clonotype showed up many times. In DNA, the CDR3 is TGTGCCAGTTCTACGGGAGGGGCGCGGACAGATACGCAGTATTTT. Translating gives CASSTGGARTDTQYF. The chain links TRBV28 to TRBJ2-3, with 8 bases matching TRBD2. The CDR3 totals 15 residues. Germline CDR1 MDHEN, CDR2 SYDVKM. Losses at the gene ends were 9 bases for V and 3 bases for J; bases not matched to a gene: 11.

This clonotype was counted many times. The rearrangement uses TRBV12-3 or TRBV12-4 and TRBJ1-6; D possibly corresponds to TRBD1 (5 bases). V was shortened by 6 bases and J by 6 bases, with 15 bases between the two germline ends. The CDR3 length is 15 residues. In DNA, the CDR3 is TGTGCCAGCAGCCTTCCAGGGTCTCCTAATTCACCCCTCCACTTT. Translating gives CASSLPGSPNSPLHF.